These T cell receptor beta chains were read from a single sample in a study of blood T cell repertoires in COVID-19. The assay was immunoSEQ multiplex PCR, and TCRdb's table has in-frame clones only and misses some. Among about 160,000 clones listed, roughly 87% were seen once. Sequences were obtained from PBMCs or T cells enriched from blood (not recorded which). These TCRs come from a woman between 45 and 65 years old who had recovered from COVID-19. Each CDR3 is given with its conserved first and last residue. The D gene is left open where the match is weak. The size entry is marked missing in some rows and otherwise reads once, few, many or a size class.

cdr3_aa	cdr3_nt	v_call	j_call	clone_size	d_call
CSVEYSSGQESYEQYF	TGCAGCGTTGAATACTCCTCGGGACAGGAGTCCTACGAGCAGTACTTC	TRBV29-1	TRBJ2-7	NA	TRBD1
CASSGIAGGSYNEQFF	TGTGCCAGCAGCGGAATAGCGGGAGGATCCTACAATGAGCAGTTCTTC	TRBV9	TRBJ2-1	NA	TRBD2
CASSEPDRGHTEAFF	TGTGCCAGTAGTGAGCCCGACAGGGGGCACACTGAAGCTTTCTTT	TRBV19	TRBJ1-1	once	TRBD1
CASSYRLDDTGELFF	TGTGCCAGCAGTTACAGGCTAGACGACACCGGGGAGCTGTTTTTT	TRBV6-5	TRBJ2-2	NA	NA
CASSQGGLRDTEAFF	TGCGCCAGCAGCCAAGGGGGTTTGCGGGACACTGAAGCTTTCTTT	TRBV4-1	TRBJ1-1	few	NA
CASSVAGAGGLYEQYF	TGTGCCAGCAGCGTAGCTGGAGCAGGGGGTCTCTACGAGCAGTACTTC	TRBV9	TRBJ2-7	NA	TRBD1
CASSQDAGLAGDTDTQYF	TGTGCCAGCAGCCAAGACGCAGGCCTAGCGGGGGACACAGATACGCAGTATTTT	TRBV14	TRBJ2-3	NA	TRBD2
CASSYLQLMNTEAFF	TGTGCCAGCAGTTACCTACAGCTTATGAACACTGAAGCTTTCTTT	TRBV6-2/TRBV6-3	TRBJ1-1	NA	NA
CASRRSTDTQYF	TGTGCCAGCAGGAGAAGCACAGATACGCAGTATTTT	TRBV12-3/TRBV12-4	TRBJ2-3	NA	NA
CASSWGTAAYNEQFF	TGCGCCAGCAGCTGGGGGACTGCGGCCTACAATGAGCAGTTCTTC	TRBV5-1	TRBJ2-1	NA	NA
CASSQNRVDTGELFF	TGTGCCAGCAGCCAAAACAGGGTGGACACCGGGGAGCTGTTTTTT	TRBV3-1/TRBV3-2	TRBJ2-2	NA	NA
CASDTGRTEAFF	TGTGCCAGTGATACAGGGCGCACTGAAGCTTTCTTT	TRBV2	TRBJ1-1	NA	NA
CASSLVQAANNNSPLHF	TGTGCCAGCAGCTTGGTACAGGCGGCAAATAATAATTCACCCCTCCACTTT	TRBV5-4	TRBJ1-6	NA	NA
CASSLRGNTEAFF	TGTGCCAGCAGTTTACGGGGGAACACTGAAGCTTTCTTT	TRBV12-3/TRBV12-4	TRBJ1-1	NA	NA
CASSPGQGRRQPQHF	TGTGCCAGCAGCCCCGGACAGGGAAGGCGTCAGCCCCAGCATTTT	TRBV7-2	TRBJ1-5	NA	TRBD1
CASSNYQGRGYTF	TGTGCCAGCAGTAACTATCAGGGGCGCGGCTACACCTTC	TRBV6-2/TRBV6-3	TRBJ1-2	NA	NA
CASSYDGPYEQYF	TGTGCCAGCAGCTATGATGGCCCCTACGAGCAGTACTTC	TRBV7-9	TRBJ2-7	NA	NA
CASSAPGYEQYF	TGTGCCAGCAGTGCCCCAGGGTACGAGCAGTACTTC	TRBV6-2/TRBV6-3	TRBJ2-7	NA	NA
CASSLRGPDSNQPQHF	TGTGCCAGTAGTCTCCGCGGGCCGGATAGCAATCAGCCCCAGCATTTT	TRBV19	TRBJ1-5	NA	NA
CASSESREGPWFF	TGTGCCAGCAGTGAATCGCGGGAGGGCCCTTGGTTCTTC	TRBV2	TRBJ2-1	NA	TRBD2
CASSLAGGAPLFEQYF	TGTGCCAGCAGCTTGGCCGGAGGGGCTCCCCTTTTTGAGCAGTACTTC	TRBV5-6	TRBJ2-7	once	NA
CASSLTGAADTQYF	TGTGCCAGCAGCTTAACAGGGGCGGCAGATACGCAGTATTTT	TRBV7-3	TRBJ2-3	NA	NA
CASSTNQGSNGELFF	TGTGCCAGTAGCACCAATCAGGGTTCAAACGGGGAGCTGTTTTTT	TRBV19	TRBJ2-2	once	NA
CSVALPGENTEAFF	TGCAGCGTTGCCCTACCCGGGGAGAACACTGAAGCTTTCTTT	TRBV29-1	TRBJ1-1	NA	NA
CASSTRTSLTKTGELFF	TGTGCCAGCAGCACCCGGACTAGCCTAACCAAAACCGGGGAGCTGTTTTTT	TRBV11-2	TRBJ2-2	NA	TRBD2
CASSLAQSSGNTIYF	TGTGCCAGCAGCTTAGCACAGTCCTCTGGAAACACCATATATTTT	TRBV7-9	TRBJ1-3	NA	NA
CASSLVQGITGELFF	TGTGCCAGCAGCTTAGTCCAGGGTATCACCGGGGAGCTGTTTTTT	TRBV11-3	TRBJ2-2	NA	NA
CASSLRLAGLSEQFF	TGTGCCAGCAGCTTAAGGCTAGCGGGATTGAGTGAGCAGTTCTTC	TRBV7-3	TRBJ2-1	NA	TRBD2
CASSQEVQGGYNEQFF	TGTGCCAGCAGCCAAGAGGTACAGGGGGGCTACAATGAGCAGTTCTTC	TRBV4-2	TRBJ2-1	few	TRBD1
CASSFDRDRQPQHF	TGTGCCAGCAGTTTCGACAGGGACCGGCAGCCCCAGCATTTT	TRBV28	TRBJ1-5	once	TRBD1
CASSLREGEQYF	TGTGCCAGCAGCTTAAGGGAGGGGGAGCAGTACTTC	TRBV13	TRBJ2-7	NA	TRBD2
CASGSSGMNTGELFF	TGTGCCAGCGGGTCTAGCGGGATGAACACCGGGGAGCTGTTTTTT	TRBV7-6	TRBJ2-2	NA	TRBD2
CASSLTGTSEPGETQYF	TGCGCCAGCAGCCTCACCGGGACTAGCGAGCCTGGCGAGACCCAGTACTTC	TRBV4-3	TRBJ2-5	NA	TRBD2
CASSLGDTEAFF	TGTGCCAGCAGCTTAGGGGATACTGAAGCTTTCTTT	TRBV5-5	TRBJ1-1	once	NA
CASSLDTNTGELFF	TGTGCCAGCAGTTTGGACACGAACACCGGGGAGCTGTTTTTT	TRBV28	TRBJ2-2	NA	NA
CASTPRRGTGELFF	TGTGCCAGCACTCCCAGGAGGGGTACCGGGGAGCTGTTTTTT	TRBV27	TRBJ2-2	once	NA
CASSPRRTYSGEPNEQFF	TGTGCCAGCAGCCCAAGACGAACTTATTCCGGGGAGCCCAATGAGCAGTTCTTC	TRBV7-6	TRBJ2-1	NA	NA
CASSPWTGLSGNTIYF	TGTGCCAGCAGCCCCTGGACAGGGCTCTCTGGAAACACCATATATTTT	TRBV14	TRBJ1-3	NA	TRBD1
CAWSVRNSNQPQHF	TGTGCCTGGAGTGTGAGAAATAGCAATCAGCCCCAGCATTTT	TRBV30	TRBJ1-5	NA	NA
CASSQGGGEAYEQYF	TGTGCCAGCAGCCAAGGAGGGGGTGAGGCCTACGAGCAGTACTTC	TRBV3-1/TRBV3-2	TRBJ2-7	NA	NA
CASSRAGGDETQYF	TGCGCCAGCAGCCGAGCGGGAGGGGACGAGACCCAGTACTTC	TRBV5-1	TRBJ2-5	NA	TRBD2
CASSFGTDNSPLHF	TGCGCCAGCAGCTTCGGGACAGATAATTCACCCCTCCACTTT	TRBV5-1	TRBJ1-6	NA	TRBD1
CASSLASVRGQMNTEAFF	TGTGCCAGCAGCTTAGCGTCGGTCAGGGGGCAGATGAACACTGAAGCTTTCTTT	TRBV7-2	TRBJ1-1	NA	TRBD1
CASSPQRIPTDTQYF	TGTGCTAGCAGCCCACAGCGGATCCCCACAGATACGCAGTATTTT	TRBV7-7	TRBJ2-3	NA	NA
CATDPQGRHGYTF	TGTGCCACCGACCCCCAGGGGCGACATGGCTACACCTTC	TRBV19	TRBJ1-2	NA	NA
CASSADRAGTEAFF	TGCGCCAGCAGCGCGGACAGGGCAGGGACTGAAGCTTTCTTT	TRBV5-1	TRBJ1-1	once	TRBD1
CASSRTTGMATDTQYF	TGTGCCAGCAGCCGAACCACGGGAATGGCCACAGATACGCAGTATTTT	TRBV2	TRBJ2-3	NA	NA